This entry lists 13 T cell receptor beta chains sequenced from one sample in a study of blood T cells in healthy people across ages. Next came a second PCR, run for about 6 to 12 cycles, which used a sample-barcoded 5' primer along with a J-beta primer mix. TCRdb passed the 5' RACE reads through MiXCR, listing each CDR3 protein once. The sample holds around 1,700,000 distinct CDR3 sequences, approximately 28% seen once. Specimen: blood. These receptor sequences come from a young woman in good health.

This clonotype was recorded many times. The V gene is TRBV7-9, the J gene TRBJ2-1; the match to TRBD1 covers 10 bases. Trimming at V came to 6 bases and at J to 5 bases, leaving 4 bases not matched to a gene. CDR1 and CDR2 from the germline V gene are SEHNR and FQNEAQ (reference sequence). The CDR3 runs to 14 residues. Written as DNA, the CDR3 is TGTGCCAGCAGTTTGGGACAGGGGAACAATGAGCAGTTCTTC. Translating it yields CASSLGQGNNEQFF.

The chain carries TRBV12-3 or TRBV12-4 and TRBJ1-5; 9 nucleotides align to TRBD1. The CDR3 spans 17 residues. V dropped 6 bases and J dropped 1; count of bases not matched to a gene: 10. DNA of the CDR3: TGTGCCAGCAGGAACAACAGGGGGCGAAGGAGCAATCAGCCCCAGCATTTT. Its protein is CASRNNRGRRSNQPQHF.

This chain joins TRBV5-1 and TRBJ2-3, with no clear D. Germline V gene lookup returns CDR1 SGHRS and CDR2 YFSETQ. This CDR3 region has 14 residues. Trimming took 6 bases from V and 6 from J, leaving 17 bases between them. The CDR3 protein is CASTEGSIRDTQYF. The CDR3 DNA reads as TGCGCCAGCACTGAAGGCTCGATCAGGGATACGCAGTATTTT.

This chain's CDR3 is CASQLRDVGTEAFF. For the CDR3, the DNA is TGTGCCAGCCAACTCCGGGACGTCGGCACTGAAGCTTTCTTT. The chain has TRBV12-3 or TRBV12-4 and TRBJ1-1, with D possibly being TRBD1 (5 bases). V was clipped by 8 bases and J by 4 bases, with 17 bases between them. The CDR3 runs 14 residues.

The rearrangement links TRBV29-1 to TRBJ2-1; D gene ambiguous. Trimming left V 6 bases short and J 7 bases short, with 10 bases between. Germline values: CDR1 SQVTM, CDR2 ANQGSEA. The CDR3 contains 11 residues. The CDR3 here is CSVSKWNEQFF. CDR3 nucleotide sequence: TGCAGCGTCTCCAAGTGGAATGAGCAGTTCTTC.

This clonotype came up a few times. The rearrangement joins TRBV6-5 to TRBJ1-2, with TRBD1 identical over 7 bases. This CDR3 has 14 amino acids. J lost 8 bases, V lost 6 bases, and 12 bases had no gene match. Germline CDR1 is MNHEY and CDR2 is SVGAGI. The CDR3 region has the DNA TGTGCCAGCAGCTACAAGGGGGCGAGTCCCGGCTACACCTTC. As protein: CASSYKGASPGYTF.

As for this clonotype: The junction departs from the called germline gene at one end, perhaps through a read error. The chain recombines TRBV20-1 with TRBJ2-3, with D possibly TRBD2 on 6 matching bases. The CDR3 is 15 amino acids. Per the germline V gene, CDR1 is DFQATT and CDR2 is SNEGSKA (reference sequence). Here the CDR3 DNA reads TGCAGTGCTAGAGACGGCGGGGTTAGCACAGATGCGCAGTATTTT. Its translation: CSARDGGVSTDAQYF.

The V call is TRBV19, the J call TRBJ2-5, with TRBD1 matching 11 bases. There are 15 residues in the CDR3. Germline values: CDR1 LNHDA, CDR2 SQIVND (reference sequence). V was clipped by 0 bases and J by 7 bases; unmatched bases: 4. The CDR3 region has the DNA TGTGCCAGTAGTATAGAAGGACAGGGGGCAGGGACCCAGTACTTC. Encoded protein: CASSIEGQGAGTQYF.

In regard to this clonotype: Possible read error: a much larger clone is one base away. The chain employs TRBV5-5 and TRBJ2-1; TRBD1 agrees at 7 bases. This CDR3 has 14 amino acids. The germline gives CDR1 SGHKS, CDR2 YYEKEE (reference sequence). Germline trimming cut 3 bases from V and 8 bases from J; bases unmatched to any gene: 8. The CDR3 reads CASSWGQLGDEQFF. CDR3 DNA sequence: TGTGCCAGCAGCTGGGGACAGCTGGGGGATGAGCAGTTCTTC. Full variable domain (missing parts from reference TRBV5-5 and TRBJ2-1): DAGVTQSPTHLIKTRGQQVTLRCSPISGHKSVSWYQQVLGQGPQFIFQYYEKEERGRGNFPDRFSARQFPNYSSELNVNALLLGDSALYLCASSWGQLGDEQFFGPGTRLTVL.

Of note for this clonotype: A much larger clone is a single base away; this may be a read error. The V gene is TRBV5-5, the J gene TRBJ2-7; no definite D call. Germline CDR1 SGHKS, CDR2 YYEKEE (reference sequence). The CDR3 spans 15 residues. The V gene lost 7 bases and the J gene lost 0 bases, with 17 bases spanning the gap. The CDR3 bases are TGTGCCAGCGGCTGGACCCCCGATAACTCCTACGAGCAGTACTTC. This gives the protein CASGWTPDNSYEQYF.

This clonotype was observed a single time. This chain connects TRBV10-2 to TRBJ1-5, with D unresolved. The length of the CDR3 is 13 residues. The V gene lost 0 bases and the J gene lost 7 bases, with 7 bases spanning the gap. From germline, CDR1 is WSHSY and CDR2 SAAADI. CDR3: CASSESAGQPQHF. As DNA, the CDR3 is TGCGCCAGCAGTGAGTCAGCCGGGCAGCCCCAGCATTTT.

This clonotype appeared a single time. A junction end diverges from the germline sequence, so it may reflect a read error. The chain recombines TRBV29-1 with TRBJ1-2, with 7 bases matching TRBD1. Germline V gene lookup returns CDR1 SQVTM and CDR2 ANQGSEA. The CDR3 totals 14 residues. Here the CDR3 reads CSVDLQGQNYGHTF. The CDR3 DNA sequence: TGCAGCGTTGACTTACAGGGGCAGAACTATGGCCACACCTTC. Full variable domain (missing parts from reference TRBV29-1 and TRBJ1-2): SAVISQKPSRDICQRGTSLTIQCQVDSQVTMMFWYRQQPGQSLTLIATANQGSEATYESGFVIDKFPISRPNLTFSTLTVSNMSPEDSSIYLCSVDLQGQNYGHTFGSGTRLTVV.

This clonotype turned up a few times. The V and J genes are TRBV5-1 and TRBJ1-2; D is unresolved. The CDR3 is made up of 14 amino acids. Per germline, CDR1 SGHRS and CDR2 YFSETQ. Trimming shortened V by 0 bases and J by 3 bases, and 9 bases separated the two germline ends. CDR3 sequence: CASSLGGEDYGYTF. CDR3 coding DNA: TGCGCCAGCAGCTTGGGTGGGGAGGACTATGGCTACACCTTC. Complete variable domain (other parts from reference TRBV5-1 and TRBJ1-2): KAGVTQTPRYLIKTRGQQVTLSCSPISGHRSVSWYQQTPGQGLQFLFEYFSETQRNKGNFPGRFSGRQFSNSRSEMNVSTLELGDSALYLCASSLGGEDYGYTFGSGTRLTVV.